Shown below are 20 T cell receptor beta chains from a single sample sequenced in a study of blood T cell repertoires in COVID-19. Clones were sequenced by immunoSEQ multiplex PCR, and TCRdb holds only the in-frame ones, with some missing. Of 200,000 to 250,000 clones listed, 75% to 85% were seen once; the top ten hold more than 9%. Sequencing was performed on peripheral blood. The source is a man between 50 and 59 years old with active or convalescent COVID-19.

This clone came up once. This chain uses TRBV19 with TRBJ1-5, with 8 bases lining up with TRBD1. The trim removed 7 bases at V and 2 bases at J, leaving 7 bases unmatched. The length of the CDR3 is 15 residues. The germline V gene encodes CDR1 LNHDA and CDR2 SQIVND (reference sequence). The CDR3 here is CASTGHRGGNQPQHF. Here the CDR3 DNA reads TGTGCCAGTACCGGCCACAGGGGGGGCAATCAGCCCCAGCATTTT.

This sequence joins TRBV28 and TRBJ1-5; D is unresolved. Germline lookup yields CDR1 MDHEN and CDR2 SYDVKM. V lost 3 bases to trimming and J lost 7 bases, with 19 bases between them. This CDR3 spans 16 amino acids. As DNA, the CDR3 is TGTGCCAGCAGTTTTGGAACAGCCTCCCCAAGACAGCCCCAGCATTTT. The encoded protein is CASSFGTASPRQPQHF.

The rearrangement links TRBV5-1 to TRBJ2-5; TRBD1 matches 10 bases. There are 15 residues in the CDR3. The germline V gene encodes CDR1 SGHRS and CDR2 YFSETQ. V shed 3 bases and J 5 bases; nucleotides not matched to a gene: 7. The DNA for the CDR3 is TGCGCCAGCAGCTATCAAGGGACAGGGGTGGAGACCCAGTACTTC. Protein: CASSYQGTGVETQYF.

The chain carries TRBV25-1 and TRBJ2-7; a weak D match, TRBD1 (6 bases). The CDR3 covers 15 residues. Germline-derived CDR1 and CDR2 are MGHDK and SYGVNS. Trimming took 1 base from V and 6 from J, leaving 16 bases between them. CDR3 residues: CASSEFGLRGGEQYF. In DNA form, the CDR3 reads TGTGCCAGCAGTGAATTCGGACTGCGAGGGGGCGAGCAGTACTTC.

The chain has TRBV18 and TRBJ2-2; a possible D gene is TRBD1 (6 bases). CDR3 size: 16 residues. V was shortened by 3 bases and J by 0 bases, with 11 bases between the two germline ends. Germline CDR1 and CDR2: KGHSH and LQKENI. The CDR3 DNA reads TGTGCCAGCTCACCCCAACAGGGATCGAACACCGGGGAGCTGTTTTTT. It is translated as CASSPQQGSNTGELFF.

The V call is TRBV13, the J call TRBJ1-4, with 8 nucleotides matching TRBD1. Germline V gene sequence: CDR1 PRHDT, CDR2 FYEKMQ (reference sequence). The CDR3 totals 15 residues. With V trimmed by 5 bases and J by 9 bases, 11 bases remained unmatched. The CDR3 here is CASSLTTGALKKLFF. The DNA for the CDR3 is TGTGCCAGCAGCCTAACGACAGGGGCCCTGAAAAAACTGTTTTTT.

The gene calls are TRBV5-1 and TRBJ1-6, with 11 bases lining up with TRBD1. The CDR3 covers 15 residues. With V trimmed by 4 bases and J by 7 bases, 4 bases remained unmatched. Germline CDR1 and CDR2: SGHRS and YFSETQ. CDR3 in DNA: TGCGCCAGCAGCCCGTGGACAGGGGGCAATTCACCCCTCCACTTT. It specifies CASSPWTGGNSPLHF. Looking up the rest from reference TRBV5-1 and TRBJ1-6 gives the full variable domain: KAGVTQTPRYLIKTRGQQVTLSCSPISGHRSVSWYQQTPGQGLQFLFEYFSETQRNKGNFPGRFSGRQFSNSRSEMNVSTLELGDSALYLCASSPWTGGNSPLHFGNGTRLTVT.

This sequence joins TRBV10-3 and TRBJ2-5; 8 positions agree with TRBD2. The CDR3 runs 15 residues. Losses at the gene ends were 3 bases for V and 5 bases for J; bases not matched to a gene: 8. Germline CDR1 reads ENHRY; CDR2 reads SYGVKD. This chain's CDR3 is CAISDLAGVVETQYF. The DNA for the CDR3 is TGTGCCATCAGTGATCTAGCGGGTGTAGTGGAGACCCAGTACTTC.

The chain employs TRBV4-3 and TRBJ2-5; tentative D call: TRBD2 (5 bases). The CDR3 is 13 residues long. The V gene's germline CDR1 is LGHNA and CDR2 YSLEER. The V and J ends lost 3 bases and 5 bases respectively, with 10 bases between them. CDR3 protein: CASSQDLSETQYF. For the CDR3, the DNA is TGCGCCAGCAGCCAGGACTTGAGCGAGACCCAGTACTTC.

The chain has TRBV28 and TRBJ2-6; no clear D. The CDR3 contains 17 residues. Trimming left V 7 bases short and J 0 bases short, with 16 bases between. CDR1 MDHEN and CDR2 SYDVKM come from the germline V gene. The CDR3 loop is CASKEEVPLSGANVLTF. CDR3 nucleotides: TGTGCCAGCAAAGAAGAGGTCCCCCTCTCTGGGGCCAACGTCCTGACTTTC.

The J gene is TRBJ2-1, the V gene TRBV10-3, with D possibly being TRBD1 (6 bases). This CDR3 region has 14 residues. Germline V CDR1 and CDR2: ENHRY, SYGVKD. Trimming stripped 4 bases from V and 3 bases from J, with 10 bases between. CDR3 sequence reads: CAISGQVGYNEQFF. CDR3 nucleotide sequence: TGTGCCATCAGTGGACAGGTTGGCTACAATGAGCAGTTCTTC.

V gene TRBV5-1 combines with J gene TRBJ2-2, with 12 bases lining up with TRBD2. The CDR3 is 16 amino acids. Trimming took 3 bases from V and 1 from J; bases not matched to a gene: 1. Germline V gene lookup returns CDR1 SGHRS and CDR2 YFSETQ. Written as DNA, the CDR3 is TGCGCCAGCAGCTCGACTAGCGGGGGGAACACCGGGGAGCTGTTTTTT. As protein: CASSSTSGGNTGELFF.

The chain recombines TRBV9 with TRBJ1-1; D is unresolved. The CDR3 is 15 amino acids. From germline, CDR1 is SGDLS and CDR2 YYNGEE. Between the trimmed V and J ends, which lost 4 bases and 5 bases, there was a span of 18 bases. Here the CDR3 reads CASSPLRLSGTEAFF. For the CDR3, the DNA is TGTGCCAGCAGCCCCCTAAGATTGTCAGGAACTGAAGCTTTCTTT.

The chain combines TRBV10-3 with TRBJ2-5; 8 nucleotides line up with TRBD1. CDR3 length: 15 amino acids. Trimming took 5 bases from V and 2 from J; bases not matched to a gene: 7. Germline values: CDR1 ENHRY, CDR2 SYGVKD. The CDR3 protein is CAISTGGSLQETQYF. Here the CDR3 DNA reads TGTGCCATCAGTACAGGGGGGAGCCTACAAGAGACCCAGTACTTC.

V usage is TRBV7-8 and J usage is TRBJ2-1; 13 nucleotides line up with TRBD2. This CDR3 is 15 amino acids long. V dropped 4 bases and J dropped 4; count of bases not matched to a gene: 1. CDR1 is SGHVS and CDR2 is FQNEAQ in the germline V gene. The CDR3 DNA sequence: TGTGCCAGCAGCTCGGGACTAGCGGGATACAATGAGCAGTTCTTC. Its protein product is CASSSGLAGYNEQFF.

The rearrangement uses TRBV3-1 (or the pseudogene TRBV3-2) and TRBJ2-1; 14 positions agree with TRBD2. V gave up 1 base and J gave up 1 base; unmatched junction bases: 3. The CDR3 covers 18 residues. In germline, CDR1 is LGHDT, CDR2 YNNKEL (reference sequence). CDR3 DNA sequence: TGTGCCAGCAGCCAAGGACTAGCGGGAGGGCCGTCCTACAATGAGCAGTTCTTC. Translation: CASSQGLAGGPSYNEQFF.

J is TRBJ2-5 and V is TRBV3-1 (or the pseudogene TRBV3-2); 9 bases are shared with TRBD2. After removal of 5 bases from V and 5 bases from J, the junction contained 3 bases not matched to a gene. The CDR3 is made up of 13 amino acids. CDR1 and CDR2 from the germline V gene are LGHDT and YNNKEL (reference sequence). CDR3 sequence reads: CASSWRGGETQYF. DNA of the CDR3: TGTGCCAGCAGCTGGCGGGGGGGCGAGACCCAGTACTTC.

The chain is built from TRBV30 and TRBJ1-2; the match to TRBD1 covers 10 bases. The CDR3 covers 15 residues. Trimming took 2 bases from V and 4 from J; bases not matched to a gene: 7. Germline V CDR1 and CDR2: GTSNPN, SVGIG (reference sequence). Here the CDR3 DNA reads TGTGCCTGGAGTTTCCGGGACAGGGGACTCTATGGCTACACCTTC. It translates to CAWSFRDRGLYGYTF. Using reference TRBV30 and TRBJ1-2 for the parts outside the CDR3, the full variable domain is SQTIHQWPATLVQPVGSPLSLECTVEGTSNPNLYWYRQAAGRGLQLLFYSVGIGQISSEVPQNLSASRPQDRQFILSSKKLLLSDSGFYLCAWSFRDRGLYGYTFGSGTRLTVV.

The V and J genes are TRBV11-3 and TRBJ2-3, with D hard to call. CDR1 is SGHNT, CDR2 YENEEA, per germline. The CDR3 contains 14 residues. Trimming removed 0 bases from V and 0 bases from J, with 4 bases in between. This chain's CDR3 is CASSLDGSTDTQYF. The CDR3 nucleotides are TGTGCCAGCAGCTTAGACGGGAGCACAGATACGCAGTATTTT.

The rearrangement joins TRBV7-9 to TRBJ1-1; 8 bases line up with TRBD1. Germline CDR1 reads SEHNR; CDR2 reads FQNEAQ (reference sequence). Germline trimming cut 2 bases from V and 5 bases from J; bases unmatched to any gene: 7. The CDR3 consists of 15 residues. CDR3 sequence (DNA): TGTGCCAGCAGCTTACGGCGGACAGGGCCAACTGAAGCTTTCTTT. Encoded protein: CASSLRRTGPTEAFF.